This T cell receptor (beta chain) was recorded in a study of T cell repertoires in cytomegalovirus infection. Overall study context: Signatures in public TCR beta sequences pointed to both CMV infection and matching HLA type.

General study results and limits: The ex vivo response was dominated by HLA-C-restricted CMV-specific TCR beta clonotypes.

This clonotype has a count of ten or more. The antigen is not known. The CDR3 is 14 amino acids. Deletions cut 6 bases from V and 4 bases from J, with 15 bases between. In germline, CDR1 is MNHEY, CDR2 SMNVEV (reference sequence). TCRdb processed the reads anew with MiXCR; each CDR3 protein has one entry. The data hold about 680,000 distinct CDR3 sequences, with around 24% observed a single time. The sequenced sample was CD8+ T cells from PBMCs. This TCR was recovered from a human donor in good health (CMV status not recorded). Some clones in this sample may be carry-over from other donors' samples. V is TRBV27 and J is TRBJ1-2; no reliable D call. The CDR3 sequence is CASRGSGLGYGYTF. The CDR3 coding sequence is TGTGCCAGCAGAGGCAGTGGCCTTGGCTATGGCTACACCTTC.